The 8 T cell receptor beta chains given below trace back to one sample, sequenced in a study of blood T cell repertoires in COVID-19. Some clones are missing from TCRdb's copy, which holds only in-frame ones; the method was immunoSEQ multiplex PCR. The table records approximately 20,000 clones, roughly 85% of them present only once. The sequenced material came from peripheral blood. These receptors were collected from a man at least 80 years old with acute or convalescent COVID-19.

The V call is TRBV6-5, the J call TRBJ2-7; a weak D match, TRBD1 (6 bases). Trimming cost V 7 bases and J 2 bases, with 15 bases left between them. Looked up from germline, CDR1 is MNHEY and CDR2 is SVGAGI. The CDR3 extends over 14 amino acids. The CDR3 reads CASIQGTGPYEQYF. CDR3 coding DNA: TGTGCCAGCATCCAAGGCACAGGGCCCTACGAGCAGTACTTC.

The chain is built from TRBV12-3 or TRBV12-4 and TRBJ1-2; D call uncertain. CDR3 length: 12 amino acids. V lost 7 bases and J lost 8, with 14 bases in between. CDR3 nucleotides: TGTGCCAGCACCCCGGGCCCGGGGGGCTACACCTTC. Its translation: CASTPGPGGYTF.

This chain joins TRBV19 and TRBJ2-1; unclear D gene. V was cut by 5 bases and J by 4 bases, with 12 bases left in between. Germline V gene sequence: CDR1 LNHDA, CDR2 SQIVND (reference sequence). CDR3 length equals 14 residues. This chain's CDR3 is CASSPREAYNEQFF. The CDR3 DNA follows: TGTGCCAGTAGTCCCCGCGAGGCTTACAATGAGCAGTTCTTC.

The chain combines TRBV3-1 (or the pseudogene TRBV3-2) with TRBJ1-1; 10 nucleotides align to TRBD1. Unmatched junction bases numbered 0, after V lost 4 bases and J lost 4 bases. This CDR3 has 13 residues. Germline-derived CDR1 and CDR2 are LGHDT and YNNKEL (reference sequence). The CDR3 bases are TGTGCCAGCAGCCGGACAGGGGGCACTGAAGCTTTCTTT. Amino acids: CASSRTGGTEAFF.

This chain uses TRBV24-1 with TRBJ2-3; D is ambiguous. The CDR3 spans 16 residues. V was pared by 0 bases and J by 0 bases, with 9 bases between. Germline CDR1 reads KGHDR; CDR2 reads SFDVKD. The CDR3 bases are TGTGCCACCAGTGATTTGGCATTCGCGAGCACAGATACGCAGTATTTT. It translates to CATSDLAFASTDTQYF.

The rearrangement uses TRBV7-2 and TRBJ2-5; 12 nucleotides agree with TRBD2. With 6 bases clipped from V and 7 bases from J, the junction kept 6 bases outside the gene matches. CDR1 and CDR2 (germline): SGHTA, FQGNSA. The CDR3 is 14 residues long. CDR3 coding DNA: TGTGCCAGCAGGGCGCCGGGACTAGCGGGGACCCAGTACTTC. This sequence encodes CASRAPGLAGTQYF.

The chain couples TRBV23-1 to TRBJ1-3, with D uncertain. TRBV23-1 is marked as an open reading frame, function uncertain. V was shortened by 10 bases and J by 0 bases, with 13 bases between the two germline ends. The CDR3 is made up of 14 amino acids. CDR3 DNA sequence: TGCGCCACTCCCGGAGGATACTCTGGAAACACCATATATTTT. This gives the protein CATPGGYSGNTIYF.

CDR3 nucleotide sequence: TGTGCCAGCAGTGTTTCAGGGGCATGGGAGCCCCAGCATTTT. It encodes CASSVSGAWEPQHF. This chain joins TRBV2 and TRBJ1-5, with D perhaps matching TRBD1 (6 bases). The germline gives CDR1 SNHLY, CDR2 FYNNEI. The CDR3 extends over 14 amino acids. V lost 4 bases and J 8 bases, leaving 15 bases between the germline ends.